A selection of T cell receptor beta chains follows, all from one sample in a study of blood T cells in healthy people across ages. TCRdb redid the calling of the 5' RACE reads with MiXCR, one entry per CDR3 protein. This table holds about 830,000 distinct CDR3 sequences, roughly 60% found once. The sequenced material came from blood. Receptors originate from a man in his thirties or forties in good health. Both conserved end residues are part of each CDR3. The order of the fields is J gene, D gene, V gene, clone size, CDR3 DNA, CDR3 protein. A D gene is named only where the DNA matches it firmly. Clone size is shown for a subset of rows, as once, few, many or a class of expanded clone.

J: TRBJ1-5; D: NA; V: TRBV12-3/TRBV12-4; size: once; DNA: TGTGCCAGCAGTATCGGACCCCTCGGAACGGAGCATTTT; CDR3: CASSIGPLGTEHF
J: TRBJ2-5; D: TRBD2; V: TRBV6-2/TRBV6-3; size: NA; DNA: TGTGCCAGCAAAATGGGACTAGCGTTGGGGACCCAGTACTTC; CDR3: CASKMGLALGTQYF
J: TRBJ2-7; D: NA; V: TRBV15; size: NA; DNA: TGTGCCACCAGCAGAGATCAGGGCCTCTACGAGCAGTACTTC; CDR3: CATSRDQGLYEQYF
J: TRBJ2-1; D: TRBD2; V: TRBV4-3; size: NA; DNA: TGCGCCAGCAGCCAAGACCACCGTACGCCGGCTAGCGGGGGGCCCGGGGACAATGAGCAGTTCTTC; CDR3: CASSQDHRTPASGGPGDNEQFF
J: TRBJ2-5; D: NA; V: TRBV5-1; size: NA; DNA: TGCGCCAGCAGCCCGGAGGCGGTGGGGGGTGAAGAGACCCAGTACTTC; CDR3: CASSPEAVGGEETQYF
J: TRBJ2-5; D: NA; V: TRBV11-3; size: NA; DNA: TGTGCCAGCAGCCGGGCGGCTCAAGAGACCCAGTACTTC; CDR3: CASSRAAQETQYF
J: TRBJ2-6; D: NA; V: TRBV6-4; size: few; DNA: TGTGCCAGCAGTGAGGCTGCCTCTGGGGCCAACGTCCTGACTTTC; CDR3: CASSEAASGANVLTF
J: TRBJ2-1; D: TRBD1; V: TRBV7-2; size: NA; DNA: TGTGCCAGCAGCCCAGACAGGGGAAATGAGCAGTTCTTC; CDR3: CASSPDRGNEQFF
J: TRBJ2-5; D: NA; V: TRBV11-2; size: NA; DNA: TGTGCCAGCAGCAATCGGCTTGGTCTACAAGAGACCCAGTACTTC; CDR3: CASSNRLGLQETQYF
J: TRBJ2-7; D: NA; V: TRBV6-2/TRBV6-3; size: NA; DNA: TGTGCCAGCAGTTATTCGCCTCTCTCCTACGAGCAGTACTTC; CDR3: CASSYSPLSYEQYF
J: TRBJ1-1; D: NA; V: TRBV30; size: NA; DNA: TGTGCCTGGAGTGTTCCAGCAGAAAGGACTGAAGCTTTCTTT; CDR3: CAWSVPAERTEAFF
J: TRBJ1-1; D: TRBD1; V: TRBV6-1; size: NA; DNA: TGTGCCAGCCGTGGACAGGGTTCGAGGGCTGAAGCTTTCTTT; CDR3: CASRGQGSRAEAFF
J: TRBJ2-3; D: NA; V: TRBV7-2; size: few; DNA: TGTGCCAGCAGCTTAGTTCAGGGGCCCGGAAGCCCGCAGTATTTT; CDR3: CASSLVQGPGSPQYF
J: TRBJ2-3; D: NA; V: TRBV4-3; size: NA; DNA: TGCGCCAGCAGCCAAGATCCCCTCCAAGCAGGCACAGATACGCAGTATTTT; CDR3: CASSQDPLQAGTDTQYF
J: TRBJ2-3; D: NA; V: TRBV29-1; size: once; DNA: TGCAGCGTTCTTGACGGGGGCACAGATACGCGGTATTTT; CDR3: CSVLDGGTDTRYF
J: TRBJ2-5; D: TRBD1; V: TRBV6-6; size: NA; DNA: TGTGCCAGCAGACCGGACAGGGGACTACAAGAGACCCAGTACTTC; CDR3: CASRPDRGLQETQYF
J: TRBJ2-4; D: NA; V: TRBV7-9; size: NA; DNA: TGTGCCAGCAGCCGCAGTGGCGAAGAGCAGTACTTC; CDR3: CASSRSGEEQYF
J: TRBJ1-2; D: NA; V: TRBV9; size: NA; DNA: TGTGCCAGCAGCCGAGGCCTCTCAACAGACTATGGCTACACCTTC; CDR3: CASSRGLSTDYGYTF
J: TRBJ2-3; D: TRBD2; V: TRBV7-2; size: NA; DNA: TGTGCCAGCAGCTTTAGCGGGGGGGCTGACTCAGCAAACACAGATACGCAGTATTTT; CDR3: CASSFSGGADSANTDTQYF
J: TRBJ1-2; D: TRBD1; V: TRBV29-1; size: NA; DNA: TGCAGCGTCCAGGGACAGACGGGGTATGGCTACACCTTC; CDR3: CSVQGQTGYGYTF
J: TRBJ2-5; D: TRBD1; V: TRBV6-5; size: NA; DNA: TGTGCCAGCAGTCCGGGACAGGGGAGCAAGACCCAGTACTTC; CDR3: CASSPGQGSKTQYF
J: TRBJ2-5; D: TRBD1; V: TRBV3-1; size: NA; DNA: TGTGCCAGCAGCCAAGCTACGGGACAGCAAGAGACCCAGTACTTC; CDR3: CASSQATGQQETQYF
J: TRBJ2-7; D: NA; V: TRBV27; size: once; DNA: TGTGCCAGCAGTTTTACGGGGGGCCACGAGCAGTACTTC; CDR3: CASSFTGGHEQYF
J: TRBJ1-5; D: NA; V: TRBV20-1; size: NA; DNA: TGCAGTGCTAGAGGGATGGTAGACTTCGCGCCCCAGCATTTT; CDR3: CSARGMVDFAPQHF
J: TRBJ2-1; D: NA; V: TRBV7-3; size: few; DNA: TGTGCCAGCAGCTCGTCAGGGGAGTACAATGAGCAGTTCTTC; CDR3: CASSSSGEYNEQFF
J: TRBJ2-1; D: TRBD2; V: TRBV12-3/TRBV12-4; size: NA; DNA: TGTGCCAGCAGTTTCGGGGGGGGCTCCTACAATGAGCAGTTCTTC; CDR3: CASSFGGGSYNEQFF